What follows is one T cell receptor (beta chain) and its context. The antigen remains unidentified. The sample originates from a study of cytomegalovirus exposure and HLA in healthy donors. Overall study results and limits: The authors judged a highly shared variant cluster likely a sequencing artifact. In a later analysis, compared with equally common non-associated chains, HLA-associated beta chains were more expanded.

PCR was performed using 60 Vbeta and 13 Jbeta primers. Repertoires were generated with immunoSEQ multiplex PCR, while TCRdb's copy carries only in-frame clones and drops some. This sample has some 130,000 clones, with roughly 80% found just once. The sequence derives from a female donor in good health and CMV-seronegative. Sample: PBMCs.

CDR3 in amino acids: CASSLVLQEQYF. In DNA form, the CDR3 reads TGTGCCAGCAGTTTAGTCCTTCAGGAGCAGTACTTC. The rearrangement uses TRBV28 and TRBJ2-7; no reliable D call. Germline loops: CDR1 MDHEN, CDR2 SYDVKM. V lost 2 bases and J 7 bases, leaving 9 bases between the germline ends. This CDR3 has 12 residues.